This TCR beta chain appears in the sequencing data of a study of blood T cell repertoires in COVID-19. The table came from immunoSEQ multiplex PCR; TCRdb's copy has only in-frame clones and leaves some out. The repertoire consists of 400,000 or so clones, with around 91% occurring once and the leading ten covering 1% to 1.3%. The receptor comes from a man aged 30 to 39 who had recovered from COVID-19. Sequenced material: PBMCs or T cells enriched from blood (not recorded which).

The CDR3 spells CASSTPTEQYF. CDR3 coding DNA: TGTGCCAGCAGCACCCCGACAGAGCAGTACTTC. This chain connects TRBV4-2 to TRBJ2-7; D is unclear. The length of the CDR3 is 11 residues. V was clipped by 5 bases and J by 7 bases, with 9 bases between them. Germline-derived CDR1 and CDR2 are LGHNA and YNFKEQ.